A single sample gave rise to the 26 T cell receptor beta chains below, sequenced in a study of blood T cell repertoires in COVID-19. The assay was immunoSEQ multiplex PCR, and TCRdb's table has in-frame clones only and misses some. Among under 350,000 clones, 65% to 90% were seen once, and the ten largest hold roughly 4.2%. The sequencing sample was made of PBMCs or T cells enriched from blood (not recorded which). These receptors all stem from a woman in her thirties or forties with acute COVID-19.

This chain connects TRBV11-2 to TRBJ2-7; D gene unclear. The CDR3 loop spans 13 amino acids. V was shortened by 1 base and J by 4 bases, with 8 bases between the two germline ends. Germline V gene lookup returns CDR1 SGHAT and CDR2 FQNNGV. CDR3 in amino acids: CASSLVNGYEQYF. CDR3 bases: TGTGCCAGCAGCTTAGTAAACGGTTACGAGCAGTACTTC.

Note on this clone: Possible read error: a much larger clone is one base away. The rearrangement uses TRBV6-2 or TRBV6-3 and TRBJ2-3; D is unresolved. Trimming removed 4 bases at V and 1 base at J, with 3 bases between. The CDR3 is 12 residues long. Germline V gives CDR1 MNHEY, CDR2 SVGEGT. CDR3: CASSSGTDTQYF. The CDR3 nucleotides read TGTGCCAGCAGTTCGGGCACAGATACGCAGTATTTT.

J is TRBJ2-7 and V is TRBV27; weak D call: TRBD1 (6 bases). This CDR3 region has 14 residues. The germline gives CDR1 MNHEY, CDR2 SMNVEV (reference sequence). Trimming cost V 3 bases and J 3 bases, with 12 bases left between them. The CDR3 DNA reads as TGTGCCAGCAGTTTTAAGGACAGTCTCTACGAGCAGTACTTC. Protein sequence: CASSFKDSLYEQYF.

The chain couples TRBV12-5 to TRBJ2-1; TRBD2 aligns across 9 bases. J gave up 14 bases and V 4 bases, and 9 bases lay outside the gene matches. This CDR3 comprises 13 residues. Germline V gene sequence: CDR1 LGHNT, CDR2 FRNRAP. CDR3 coding DNA: TGTGCTAGTGGTTCGTCGGGCGGGGGGGCAAAGTTCTTC. Its translation is CASGSSGGGAKFF.

This clone was counted a single time. The chain recombines TRBV7-2 with TRBJ2-2; 11 bases map to TRBD2. Germline values: CDR1 SGHTA, CDR2 FQGNSA. The CDR3 has 18 residues. V was pared by 1 base and J by 4 bases, with 8 bases of the junction left unmatched. CDR3 in amino acids: CASSLVPTSGTGTGELFF. The DNA for the CDR3 is TGTGCCAGCAGCTTAGTTCCGACTAGCGGGACGGGCACCGGGGAGCTGTTTTTT.

The V and J genes are TRBV15 and TRBJ2-5; 10 bases line up with TRBD2. Germline-derived CDR1 and CDR2 are LNHNV and YYDKDF (reference sequence). This CDR3 is built from 17 residues. The V and J ends lost 0 bases and 2 bases, in that order; junction bases with no gene match: 6. The CDR3 sequence is CATSRDPSGGLQETQYF. Here the CDR3 DNA reads TGTGCCACCAGCAGAGATCCTAGCGGGGGCCTACAAGAGACCCAGTACTTC.

V gene TRBV27 combines with J gene TRBJ2-1; 10 bases are shared with TRBD2. V lost 10 bases, J lost 1 base, and 10 bases stayed unmatched. The CDR3 length is 16 residues. Germline CDR1 and CDR2: MNHEY and SMNVEV (reference sequence). The CDR3, as DNA: TGTGCCACCACCCCCGATAGCGGGAGGTCCTACAATGAGCAGTTCTTC. Its protein product is CATTPDSGRSYNEQFF.

The rearrangement joins TRBV19 to TRBJ2-1; maybe TRBD2 (7 bases). Trimming stripped 3 bases from V and 7 bases from J, with 16 bases between. The CDR3 totals 15 residues. Per germline, CDR1 LNHDA and CDR2 SQIVND (reference sequence). DNA for the CDR3: TGTGCCAGTAGTATGGGGGGGGCGACCTGGAATGAGCAGTTCTTC. Protein product: CASSMGGATWNEQFF.

The V and J genes are TRBV7-3 and TRBJ2-6; 7 nucleotides agree with TRBD1. Per the germline V gene, CDR1 is SGHTA and CDR2 is FQGTGA. V trimming: 3 bases; J trimming: 2 bases; junction bases outside the gene matches: 1. The CDR3 spans 15 residues. CDR3 residues: CASSFGQAGANVLTF. The CDR3 DNA reads TGTGCCAGCAGCTTTGGACAGGCTGGGGCCAACGTCCTGACTTTC.

V is TRBV5-6 and J is TRBJ1-6; possible D gene TRBD1, 5 bases. V was pared by 4 bases and J by 7 bases, with 12 bases between. This CDR3 has 14 amino acids. CDR1 and CDR2 (germline): SGHDT, YYEEEE. The CDR3 sequence: CASSGGLRNSPLHF. The CDR3, as DNA: TGTGCCAGCAGCGGGGGACTGAGAAATTCACCCCTCCACTTT.

The gene calls are TRBV7-6 and TRBJ1-4; D possibly corresponds to TRBD1 (5 bases). The CDR3 sequence is 15 residues long. Looked up from germline, CDR1 is SGHVS and CDR2 is FNYEAQ. V shed 5 bases and J shed 3 bases, with 13 bases lying between them. The CDR3 sequence is CASSPRGGSNEKLFF. CDR3 nucleotide sequence: TGTGCCAGCAGCCCCCGGGGGGGATCTAATGAAAAACTGTTTTTT.

This chain connects TRBV4-2 to TRBJ2-1; D call uncertain. Trimming stripped 0 bases from V and 0 bases from J, with 9 bases between. The CDR3 runs to 16 residues. The V gene's germline CDR1 is LGHNA and CDR2 YNFKEQ. The CDR3 DNA is TGTGCCAGCAGCCAAGATACGAAGCGCTCCTACAATGAGCAGTTCTTC. Its protein product is CASSQDTKRSYNEQFF.

The rearrangement joins TRBV28 to TRBJ2-7; 7 bases fit TRBD2. The junction had 8 bases not matched to a gene; V was cut back by 7 bases and J by 2 bases. The CDR3 spans 14 residues. Germline CDR1 and CDR2: MDHEN and SYDVKM. The CDR3 nucleotides are TGTGCCAGCAACCCAGGACTAGGCACCTACGAGCAGTACTTC. As protein: CASNPGLGTYEQYF.

This rearrangement joins TRBV4-1 to TRBJ2-3; the match to TRBD2 covers 9 bases. The J segment lost 4 bases and the V segment lost 0 bases, leaving 8 bases of the junction unmatched. The CDR3 is 17 amino acids. Looked up from germline, CDR1 is MGHRA and CDR2 is YSYEKL. The CDR3 bases are TGCGCCAGCAGCCAAGATTCGGGCGGGGGGGCCGCAGATACGCAGTATTTT. Its protein is CASSQDSGGGAADTQYF.

The chain joins TRBV5-1 to TRBJ1-4; 9 bases agree with TRBD1. CDR1 and CDR2 (germline): SGHRS, YFSETQ. This CDR3 is built from 17 residues. V trimming: 3 bases; J trimming: 7 bases; junction bases outside the gene matches: 13. The CDR3 reads CASSSQKQGAGSEKLFF. DNA of the CDR3: TGCGCCAGCAGCTCCCAGAAACAGGGGGCGGGGAGTGAAAAACTGTTTTTT. The full variable domain, its missing parts supplied by reference TRBV5-1 and TRBJ1-4, is KAGVTQTPRYLIKTRGQQVTLSCSPISGHRSVSWYQQTPGQGLQFLFEYFSETQRNKGNFPGRFSGRQFSNSRSEMNVSTLELGDSALYLCASSSQKQGAGSEKLFFGSGTQLSVL.

The chain carries TRBV6-5 and TRBJ1-2; no clear D. This CDR3 is built from 13 residues. Germline lookup yields CDR1 MNHEY and CDR2 SVGAGI. The V end lost 10 bases, the J end lost 4 bases, and 16 bases lay between the germline ends. The CDR3 region has the DNA TGTGCCAATGACGGCGGCCTCGGCTATGGCTACACCTTC. As protein: CANDGGLGYGYTF.

V gene TRBV5-1 combines with J gene TRBJ2-7; TRBD1 matches at 7 bases. The CDR3 loop spans 15 amino acids. After removal of 4 bases from V and 3 bases from J, the junction contained 10 bases not matched to a gene. The V gene's germline CDR1 is SGHRS and CDR2 YFSETQ. This chain's CDR3 is CASSVPSQGVYEQYF. DNA of the CDR3: TGCGCCAGCAGCGTCCCTTCCCAGGGGGTCTACGAGCAGTACTTC.

This sequence joins TRBV28 and TRBJ2-4, with D perhaps matching TRBD1 (7 bases). Trimming took off 5 bases at V and 0 bases at J, with 23 bases between the two ends. Germline lookup yields CDR1 MDHEN and CDR2 SYDVKM. CDR3 size: 19 residues. In DNA, the CDR3 is TGTGCCAGCAGTCCGGTGGAGGGGGCATTCCCCTTAGCCAAAAACATTCAGTACTTC. It encodes CASSPVEGAFPLAKNIQYF. Complete variable domain (other parts from reference TRBV28 and TRBJ2-4): DVKVTQSSRYLVKRTGEKVFLECVQDMDHENMFWYRQDPGLGLRLIYFSYDVKMKEKGDIPEGYSVSREKKERFSLILESASTNQTSMYLCASSPVEGAFPLAKNIQYFGAGTRLSVL.

This chain links TRBV6-2 or TRBV6-3 with TRBJ2-2, with D possibly TRBD1 on 5 matching bases. Between the trimmed V and J ends, which lost 2 bases and 0 bases, there was a span of 10 bases. This CDR3 is built from 16 residues. Germline CDR1 reads MNHEY; CDR2 reads SVGEGT. CDR3 region: CASSYRGKSNTGELFF. DNA for the CDR3: TGTGCCAGCAGTTACAGGGGAAAATCGAACACCGGGGAGCTGTTTTTT.

V usage is TRBV18 and J usage is TRBJ1-4, with 9 bases aligning to TRBD1. This CDR3 region has 15 residues. Germline V gene lookup returns CDR1 KGHSH and CDR2 LQKENI. V lost 3 bases and J lost 5; bases outside the gene matches: 4. CDR3 nucleotides: TGTGCCAGCTCACCCGGACAGGGGTGGAATGAAAAACTGTTTTTT. Translating gives CASSPGQGWNEKLFF.

The count of this clone is one. This sequence joins TRBV4-1 and TRBJ1-6, with 7 bases lining up with TRBD1. V dropped 6 bases and J dropped 7; count of bases not matched to a gene: 6. Germline V gene sequence: CDR1 MGHRA, CDR2 YSYEKL. CDR3 length: 14 residues. The CDR3 nucleotides are TGCGCCAGCAGTCAGGGGACAGACAATTCACCCCTCCACTTT. Amino acids: CASSQGTDNSPLHF.

This clone was detected a few times. This rearrangement joins TRBV5-4 to TRBJ1-2, with 7 bases that match TRBD1. V was clipped by 4 bases and J by 4 bases; unmatched bases: 4. The CDR3 contains 13 residues. Germline CDR1 reads SGHNT; CDR2 reads YYREEE (reference sequence). DNA for the CDR3: TGTGCCAGCAGCCCGGGGACAGCCTATGGCTACACCTTC. This sequence encodes CASSPGTAYGYTF.

The rearrangement links TRBV5-5 to TRBJ2-3; possibly TRBD1 for D (6 bases). CDR3 length: 15 amino acids. Germline-derived CDR1 and CDR2 are SGHKS and YYEKEE (reference sequence). V was trimmed by 1 base and J by 3 bases, leaving 12 bases between them. CDR3 DNA sequence: TGTGCCAGCAGCTTGTCCCCCGGGACAACAGATACGCAGTATTTT. Translating gives CASSLSPGTTDTQYF.

The V call is TRBV7-2, the J call TRBJ1-1; D ambiguous. Germline assignment: CDR1 SGHTA and CDR2 FQGNSA. The V end lost 3 bases, the J end lost 7 bases, and 15 bases lay between the germline ends. This CDR3 has 14 amino acids. CDR3: CASSLVRGSSEAFF. DNA for the CDR3: TGTGCCAGCAGCTTGGTACGGGGAAGCAGTGAAGCTTTCTTT.

J is TRBJ2-7 and V is TRBV28, with 9 bases that match TRBD1. Germline-derived CDR1 and CDR2 are MDHEN and SYDVKM. Losses at the gene ends were 8 bases for V and 2 bases for J; bases not matched to a gene: 13. The CDR3 contains 16 residues. The CDR3 DNA reads as TGTGCCAGCCCTATCGCCCGGGACAGGGTCACCTACGAGCAGTACTTC. Translating it yields CASPIARDRVTYEQYF.

This clone was seen a single time. The J gene is TRBJ2-1, the V gene TRBV7-2; D gene uncertain. The ends were cut back, 2 bases at V and 9 bases at J, with 8 bases in the middle. The CDR3 totals 12 residues. The germline V gene encodes CDR1 SGHTA and CDR2 FQGNSA. CDR3 nucleotides: TGTGCCAGCAGCTTAATGGCCCCTGAGCAGTTCTTC. This sequence encodes CASSLMAPEQFF. The variable domain in full, completed from reference TRBV7-2 and TRBJ2-1, reads GAGVSQSPSNKVTEKGKDVELRCDPISGHTALYWYRQSLGQGLEFLIYFQGNSAPDKSGLPSDRFSAERTGGSVSTLTIQRTQQEDSAVYLCASSLMAPEQFFGPGTRLTVL.